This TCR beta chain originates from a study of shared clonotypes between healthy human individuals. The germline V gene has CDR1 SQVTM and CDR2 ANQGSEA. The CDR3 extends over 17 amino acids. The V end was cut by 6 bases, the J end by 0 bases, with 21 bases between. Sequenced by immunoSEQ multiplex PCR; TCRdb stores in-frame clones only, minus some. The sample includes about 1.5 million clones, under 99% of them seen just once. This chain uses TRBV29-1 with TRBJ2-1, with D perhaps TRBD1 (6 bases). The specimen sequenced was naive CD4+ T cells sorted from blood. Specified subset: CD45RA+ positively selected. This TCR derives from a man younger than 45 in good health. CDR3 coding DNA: TGCAGCGTAGTTACCAACCAGGGGAGACGCTCCTACAATGAGCAGTTCTTC. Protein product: CSVVTNQGRRSYNEQFF.